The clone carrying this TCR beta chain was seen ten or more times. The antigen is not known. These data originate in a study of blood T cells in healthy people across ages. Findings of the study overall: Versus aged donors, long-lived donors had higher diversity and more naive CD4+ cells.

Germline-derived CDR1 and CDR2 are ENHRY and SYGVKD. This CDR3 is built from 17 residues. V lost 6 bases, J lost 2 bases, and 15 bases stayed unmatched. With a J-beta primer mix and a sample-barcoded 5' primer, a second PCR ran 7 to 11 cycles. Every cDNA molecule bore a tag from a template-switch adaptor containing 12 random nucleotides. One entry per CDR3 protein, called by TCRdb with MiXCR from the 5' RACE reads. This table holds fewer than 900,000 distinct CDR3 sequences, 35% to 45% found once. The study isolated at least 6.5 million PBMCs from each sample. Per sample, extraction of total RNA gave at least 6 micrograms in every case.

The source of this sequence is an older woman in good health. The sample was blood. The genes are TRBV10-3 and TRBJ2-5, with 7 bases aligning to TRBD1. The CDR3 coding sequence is TGTGCCATCAGCGAACCTAACCGGGACAGTGGACAAGAGACCCAGTACTTC. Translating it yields CAISEPNRDSGQETQYF.